One and the same sample provided the 32 T cell receptor beta chains below, sequenced in a study of T-cell reconstitution after alpha-beta-depleted transplantation in children. The authors prepared the TCRbeta library with unique molecular identifiers. From the PCR reads, TCRdb called clonotypes with MiXCR, one entry per CDR3 protein. In the table there are around 580,000 distinct CDR3 sequences, 20% to 30% of which are singletons. Here the sequenced sample was PBMCs, taken before TCRalphabeta/CD19-depleted stem cell transplant. Receptors were obtained from a boy younger than two with Wiskott-Aldrich syndrome, due to receive a stem cell transplant.

The chain couples TRBV4-1 to TRBJ2-4; D could derive from TRBD1 or TRBD2 (7 bases each). The CDR3 spans 17 residues. The germline gives CDR1 MGHRA, CDR2 YSYEKL. The V end was cut by 1 base, the J end by 4 bases, with 17 bases between. CDR3 bases: TGCGCCAGCAGCCAAGGGGGAGGGGGCGAGTGGAAAAACATTCAGTACTTC. It encodes CASSQGGGGEWKNIQYF.

This sequence joins TRBV3-1 and TRBJ2-1; weak D call: TRBD2 (5 bases). The germline gives CDR1 LGHDT, CDR2 YNNKEL (reference sequence). The CDR3 contains 13 residues. V was trimmed by 3 bases and J by 5 bases, leaving 8 bases between them. Here the CDR3 reads CASSQVLDNEQFF. DNA of the CDR3: TGTGCCAGCAGCCAGGTACTAGACAATGAGCAGTTCTTC.

The rearrangement joins TRBV27 to TRBJ1-6, with 10 bases aligning to TRBD1. This CDR3 spans 15 amino acids. The junction had 5 bases not matched to a gene; V was cut back by 5 bases and J by 7 bases. The germline V gene encodes CDR1 MNHEY and CDR2 SMNVEV (reference sequence). CDR3 residues: CASSTRQGANSPLHF. DNA for the CDR3: TGTGCCAGCAGTACCAGACAGGGGGCAAATTCACCCCTCCACTTT.

A note on this clonotype: The junction departs from germline at one end; a sequencing error may be responsible. The J gene is TRBJ1-5, the V gene TRBV20-1, with D unclear. This CDR3 region has 15 residues. Germline V gene lookup returns CDR1 DFQATT and CDR2 SNEGSKA (reference sequence). The CDR3, as DNA: TGCAGTGCACTACGGGCGGGAGTCCACAATGAGCCCCAGCATTTT. It translates to CSALRAGVHNEPQHF.

This clonotype occurred many times. The chain joins TRBV6-5 to TRBJ2-1; D is unresolved. The V gene's germline CDR1 is MNHEY and CDR2 SVGAGI. Trimming took off 0 bases at V and 3 bases at J, with 6 bases between the two ends. The CDR3 length is 14 residues. CDR3 bases: TGTGCCAGCAGTTACTCGAACGGCTACAATGAGCAGTTCTTC. Translated, it gives CASSYSNGYNEQFF.

The chain links TRBV27 to TRBJ1-5, with no clear D. V was clipped by 5 bases and J by 5 bases, with 25 bases between them. Germline assignment: CDR1 MNHEY and CDR2 SMNVEV (reference sequence). This CDR3 spans 18 amino acids. This CDR3 reads CASSPGWDRFSLYQPQHF. CDR3 nucleotide sequence: TGTGCCAGCAGTCCAGGATGGGATAGATTTAGCCTTTATCAGCCCCAGCATTTT.

The chain joins TRBV28 to TRBJ2-3; unclear D gene. Germline CDR1 is MDHEN and CDR2 is SYDVKM. The germline V and J ends were trimmed by 6 bases and 6 bases, with 7 bases remaining between them. This CDR3 comprises 11 residues. The CDR3: CASRVRDTQYF. The CDR3 region has the DNA TGTGCCAGCAGGGTGAGGGATACGCAGTATTTT.

The chain couples TRBV10-2 to TRBJ2-3; D perhaps matches TRBD2 (5 bases). V lost 6 bases and J lost 5, with 15 bases in between. The V gene's germline CDR1 is WSHSY and CDR2 SAAADI. This CDR3 has 14 amino acids. The CDR3 bases are TGCGCCAGCAGACTTACGGGAAACAAAGATACGCAGTATTTT. Its protein is CASRLTGNKDTQYF.

In this sample, this clonotype turned up many times. It may be a read error: a sequence one base away is much more abundant. The CDR3 bases are TGTGCCAGCAGTCCGGGGCAGGGGGGCAAGTTCTTC. This encodes CASSPGQGGKFF. The rearrangement uses TRBV12-3 or TRBV12-4 and TRBJ2-1; tentative D call: TRBD1 (7 bases). Trimming took off 5 bases at V and 14 bases at J, with 16 bases between the two ends. This CDR3 spans 12 amino acids.

In this sample, this clonotype turned up a few times. CDR3: CASSPTAGLNEQFF. In nucleotides, the CDR3 is TGTGCCAGCAGTCCCACGGCTGGGCTCAATGAGCAGTTCTTC. The rearrangement uses TRBV12-3 or TRBV12-4 and TRBJ2-1; no clear D. CDR3 size: 14 residues. V lost 5 bases and J lost 6, with 14 bases in between.

The chain combines TRBV9 with TRBJ1-2; the match to TRBD1 covers 8 bases. CDR3 length: 13 amino acids. After removal of 2 bases from V and 8 bases from J, the junction contained 5 bases not matched to a gene. The germline CDR1 and CDR2 sequences are SGDLS and YYNGEE. The CDR3 DNA is TGTGCCAGCAGCGTGCAGGGGGCGGAAGGCTACACCTTC. It codes for CASSVQGAEGYTF.

This clonotype was seen more than once but under ten times. The rearrangement links TRBV11-2 to TRBJ1-6; TRBD1 matches at 7 bases. CDR3 size: 18 residues. The germline V gene encodes CDR1 SGHAT and CDR2 FQNNGV. V lost 4 bases, J lost 10 bases, and 19 bases stayed unmatched. The CDR3 is CASSSGLRQGLRGSPLHF. The CDR3 nucleotides read TGTGCCAGCAGCTCTGGCTTACGACAGGGATTACGAGGCTCACCCCTCCACTTT. The full variable domain, with the rest looked up from reference TRBV11-2 and TRBJ1-6, is EAGVAQSPRYKIIEKRQSVAFWCNPISGHATLYWYQQILGQGPKLLIQFQNNGVVDDSQLPKDRFSAERLKGVDSTLKIQPAKLEDSAVYLCASSSGLRQGLRGSPLHFGNGTRLTVT.

This clonotype has just a few counts. The CDR3 region is CSARPWEASSYNEQFF. The CDR3 coding sequence is TGCAGTGCTAGACCGTGGGAGGCGAGCTCCTACAATGAGCAGTTCTTC. The rearrangement links TRBV20-1 to TRBJ2-1, with D possibly being TRBD2 (6 bases). The CDR3 is 16 amino acids. The V and J ends lost 2 bases and 0 bases respectively, with 14 bases between them. In germline, CDR1 is DFQATT, CDR2 SNEGSKA (reference sequence).

This rearrangement joins TRBV28 to TRBJ2-3, with 10 bases aligning to TRBD2. Germline V CDR1 and CDR2: MDHEN, SYDVKM. This CDR3 spans 12 amino acids. V lost 6 bases, J lost 6 bases, and 0 bases stayed unmatched. In DNA form, the CDR3 reads TGTGCCAGCAGGGGACTAGCGGATACGCAGTATTTT. It yields the protein CASRGLADTQYF.

The chain combines TRBV10-3 with TRBJ2-7; D possibly corresponds to TRBD1 (6 bases). V was pared by 4 bases and J by 2 bases, with 9 bases between. Germline lookup yields CDR1 ENHRY and CDR2 SYGVKD. The CDR3 runs 13 residues. CDR3 residues: CAISGSGAYEQYF. The CDR3, as DNA: TGTGCCATCAGTGGCTCAGGGGCCTACGAGCAGTACTTC.

The chain's CDR3 is CASSLSQLAGGRETQYF. In DNA form, the CDR3 reads TGTGCCAGCAGCTTAAGCCAACTAGCGGGAGGGCGGGAGACCCAGTACTTC. The J gene is TRBJ2-5, the V gene TRBV7-8, with 13 bases lining up with TRBD2. Germline-derived CDR1 and CDR2 are SGHVS and FQNEAQ. V lost 2 bases to trimming and J lost 5 bases; unmatched junction nucleotides: 8. The CDR3 has 17 amino acids.

The rearrangement joins TRBV10-3 to TRBJ2-3, with D maybe TRBD1 (7 bases). This CDR3 region has 15 residues. Looked up from germline, CDR1 is ENHRY and CDR2 is SYGVKD. The V and J ends lost 2 bases and 2 bases respectively, with 11 bases between them. CDR3 in DNA: TGTGCCATCAGTGAGGGCGGGACAGTCACAGATACGCAGTATTTT. This translates into CAISEGGTVTDTQYF.

The CDR3 reads CAISEIGASRNEQFF. The CDR3 region has the DNA TGTGCCATCAGTGAGATCGGAGCCTCACGCAATGAGCAGTTCTTC. The rearrangement uses TRBV10-3 and TRBJ2-1, with unresolved D. The CDR3 length is 15 residues. Trimming stripped 2 bases from V and 6 bases from J, with 14 bases between. Germline V gene lookup returns CDR1 ENHRY and CDR2 SYGVKD.

This clonotype was seen more than once but under ten times. This chain connects TRBV10-3 to TRBJ1-2, with D possibly TRBD1 on 6 matching bases. The V gene lost 2 bases and the J gene lost 5 bases, with 12 bases spanning the gap. CDR1 and CDR2 (germline): ENHRY, SYGVKD. This CDR3 is built from 14 residues. CDR3 sequence reads: CAISEKGDEYGYTF. The CDR3 DNA reads TGTGCCATCAGTGAGAAGGGGGACGAATATGGCTACACCTTC.

This sequence joins TRBV2 and TRBJ2-7; 7 nucleotides agree with TRBD1. This CDR3 is 13 amino acids long. Germline V gene sequence: CDR1 SNHLY, CDR2 FYNNEI. V gave up 8 bases and J gave up 2 bases; unmatched junction bases: 6. The CDR3, as DNA: TGTGCCAGCCGCAGGACAGGTCCCTACGAGCAGTACTTC. Protein product: CASRRTGPYEQYF.

The rearrangement uses TRBV29-1 and TRBJ1-1; 7 nucleotides line up with TRBD1. Germline V gives CDR1 SQVTM, CDR2 ANQGSEA. The CDR3 runs to 13 residues. V lost 6 bases to trimming and J lost 0 bases; unmatched junction nucleotides: 4. The CDR3 nucleotides are TGCAGCGTAGAGGGGGCGGTGAACACTGAAGCTTTCTTT. Encoded protein: CSVEGAVNTEAFF.

This clonotype was seen a few times. This chain links TRBV20-1 with TRBJ2-1; 8 bases map to TRBD2. Per the germline V gene, CDR1 is DFQATT and CDR2 is SNEGSKA (reference sequence). The CDR3 has 11 amino acids. The V and J ends lost 3 bases and 12 bases, in that order; junction bases with no gene match: 4. CDR3 sequence (DNA): TGCAGTGCTAGCGCTGCGGGGGGGCAGTTCTTC. This encodes CSASAAGGQFF.

This clonotype was picked up a small number of times. The chain links TRBV4-1 to TRBJ1-2, with D perhaps matching TRBD1 (6 bases). V was trimmed by 2 bases and J by 4 bases, leaving 11 bases between them. This CDR3 comprises 14 residues. The germline V gene encodes CDR1 MGHRA and CDR2 YSYEKL. The CDR3 loop is CASSQTGTIYGYTF. CDR3 bases: TGCGCCAGCAGCCAAACCGGGACAATCTATGGCTACACCTTC.

This clonotype was observed a handful of times. The V call is TRBV20-1, the J call TRBJ2-1, with 7 bases that match TRBD1. The V segment lost 5 bases and the J segment 3 bases; nucleotides outside the gene matches: 7. The CDR3 length is 14 residues. Looked up from germline, CDR1 is DFQATT and CDR2 is SNEGSKA (reference sequence). CDR3 in amino acids: CSAETGFYYNEQFF. CDR3 nucleotide sequence: TGCAGTGCTGAGACAGGGTTTTACTACAATGAGCAGTTCTTC.

This clonotype was found a few times. The chain employs TRBV5-5 and TRBJ2-3; TRBD2 aligns across 8 bases. Germline lookup yields CDR1 SGHKS and CDR2 YYEKEE (reference sequence). Trimming at V came to 4 bases and at J to 4 bases, leaving 5 bases not matched to a gene. The CDR3 sequence is 14 residues long. The CDR3 nucleotides read TGTGCCAGCAGCCTTAGAGCGGGAGCAGATACGCAGTATTTT. As protein: CASSLRAGADTQYF.

This chain links TRBV10-3 with TRBJ2-7, with 9 bases lining up with TRBD2. The CDR3 spans 17 residues. The junction had 9 bases not matched to a gene; V was cut back by 3 bases and J by 0 bases. The germline V gene has CDR1 ENHRY and CDR2 SYGVKD. The CDR3 DNA is TGTGCCATCAGTGAAAAGCGGGAGGCCCGGCGCTCCTACGAGCAGTACTTC. Translated: CAISEKREARRSYEQYF.

This clonotype occurred once. The chain uses TRBV5-1 and TRBJ2-2; D gene unclear. CDR3 length: 14 amino acids. V was pared by 1 base and J by 4 bases, with 8 bases between. Per the germline V gene, CDR1 is SGHRS and CDR2 is YFSETQ. The CDR3 DNA sequence: TGCGCCAGCAGCTTGACGGTGGGCACCGGGGAGCTGTTTTTT. Its translation: CASSLTVGTGELFF.

This sequence joins TRBV5-1 and TRBJ1-1; 7 bases match TRBD1. The CDR3 extends over 15 amino acids. Germline trimming cut 4 bases from V and 5 bases from J; bases unmatched to any gene: 11. CDR1 and CDR2 (germline): SGHRS, YFSETQ. CDR3 amino acids: CASSRDREAGTEAFF. The DNA for the CDR3 is TGCGCCAGCAGCCGCGACAGGGAAGCAGGGACTGAAGCTTTCTTT.

About this clonotype itself: A read error may produce the germline difference seen at one junction end. This rearrangement joins TRBV5-1 to TRBJ2-3; 8 bases are shared with TRBD1. The CDR3 runs to 15 residues. CDR1 is SGHRS and CDR2 is YFSETQ in the germline V gene. The CDR3 region has the DNA TGCGCCAGCAGCTTGGTTGGGACAGGAGATAGAACGCAGTGTTTT. Protein: CASSLVGTGDRTQCF.

This clonotype was seen more than once but under ten times. The chain has TRBV29-1 and TRBJ1-1; a possible D gene is TRBD1 (5 bases). The germline V and J ends were trimmed by 1 base and 4 bases, with 7 bases remaining between them. This CDR3 comprises 12 residues. Looked up from germline, CDR1 is SQVTM and CDR2 is ANQGSEA. This chain's CDR3 is CSVEAGGTEAFF. In DNA, the CDR3 is TGCAGCGTTGAAGCGGGGGGCACTGAAGCTTTCTTT.

V gene TRBV10-1 combines with J gene TRBJ2-3, with TRBD2 matching 8 bases. This CDR3 has 16 amino acids. The germline CDR1 and CDR2 sequences are WNHNN and SYGVQD (reference sequence). Trimming at V came to 3 bases and at J to 0 bases, leaving 5 bases not matched to a gene. The CDR3 DNA is TGCGCCAGCAGTGATGGGGCTAGCGGGAGCACAGATACGCAGTATTTT. Its protein is CASSDGASGSTDTQYF.

This clonotype has just one count. The chain couples TRBV28 to TRBJ2-6, with TRBD1 matching over 9 bases. CDR3 length: 19 residues. Germline-derived CDR1 and CDR2 are MDHEN and SYDVKM. Unmatched junction bases numbered 14, after V lost 2 bases and J lost 6 bases. In DNA, the CDR3 is TGTGCCAGCAGTTTAGGCTGGGACAGGGTCCTTTATGAGGCCAACGTCCTGACTTTC. Amino acids: CASSLGWDRVLYEANVLTF. Based on the CDR3 plus reference TRBV28 and TRBJ2-6, the full variable domain is DVKVTQSSRYLVKRTGEKVFLECVQDMDHENMFWYRQDPGLGLRLIYFSYDVKMKEKGDIPEGYSVSREKKERFSLILESASTNQTSMYLCASSLGWDRVLYEANVLTFGAGSRLTVL.